The subject of this entry is one T cell receptor beta chain. J gave up 1 base and V 5 bases, and 7 bases lay outside the gene matches. CDR3 length: 15 amino acids. Per the germline V gene, CDR1 is SNHLY and CDR2 is FYNNEI. Using immunoSEQ multiplex PCR, the repertoire was profiled, and TCRdb retains in-frame clones only, with some absent. Of 200,000 to 250,000 clones in the sample, 70% to 85% are singletons; the top ten hold roughly 3.5%. This record belongs to a study of blood T cell repertoires in COVID-19. The overall study: Samples of COVID-19 (acute and convalescent) were obtained from the United States, Italy and Spain.

Two negative PCRs, clearance, or symptom resolution were required of recovered Cohort 3 donors. The clonotype comes from a woman aged 55-69 years who had recovered from COVID-19. Sequences were obtained from PBMCs or T cells enriched from blood (not recorded which). This rearrangement joins TRBV2 to TRBJ1-1; 7 nucleotides agree with TRBD1. The CDR3 sequence: CASSPRTGSNTEAFF. CDR3 DNA: TGTGCCAGCAGTCCACGGACAGGATCGAACACTGAAGCTTTCTTT.